Below are 26 T cell receptor beta chains sequenced from a single sample in a study of T cells after yellow fever vaccination. TCRdb independently ran MiXCR on the 5' RACE reads; one entry per CDR3 protein. The table includes 450,000 to 550,000 distinct CDR3 sequences, less than 20% detected once. Sequenced here: PBMCs, sampled 15 days after the yellow fever booster vaccination. The receptors come from a man between 25 and 39 years old who received the YFV17D yellow fever vaccine.

Points on this clonotype: A read error may produce the germline difference seen at one junction end. The V gene is TRBV9, the J gene TRBJ2-1, with D possibly being TRBD2 (5 bases). Germline-derived CDR1 and CDR2 are SGDLS and YYNGEE. This CDR3 region has 14 residues. CDR3 DNA sequence: TGTGCCAGCAGCGTAGGAACGGGAAACAATCAGCAGTTCTTC. It codes for CASSVGTGNNQQFF.

The gene calls are TRBV27 and TRBJ1-2, with D perhaps TRBD1 (6 bases). V lost 6 bases and J 7 bases, leaving 12 bases between the germline ends. The germline gives CDR1 MNHEY, CDR2 SMNVEV (reference sequence). The CDR3 has 12 residues. The CDR3 DNA is TGTGCCAGCAGACAAACAGGGTCTGGCTACACCTTC. This encodes CASRQTGSGYTF.

There are a few counts of this clonotype. This chain links TRBV20-1 with TRBJ2-1, with 8 bases aligning to TRBD2. CDR3 length: 14 amino acids. J gave up 0 bases and V 5 bases, and 3 bases lay outside the gene matches. Per the germline V gene, CDR1 is DFQATT and CDR2 is SNEGSKA (reference sequence). CDR3 in amino acids: CSAPTSDSYNEQFF. The CDR3 DNA is TGCAGTGCTCCGACTAGCGACTCCTACAATGAGCAGTTCTTC.

V gene TRBV20-1 combines with J gene TRBJ2-1; the match to TRBD2 covers 8 bases. The CDR3 spans 14 residues. Germline loops: CDR1 DFQATT, CDR2 SNEGSKA (reference sequence). The ends lost 6 bases at V and 6 bases at J; junction bases unmatched: 10. The CDR3 is CSALPTGGLNEQFF. The CDR3 DNA follows: TGCAGTGCCCTACCGACGGGAGGGCTCAATGAGCAGTTCTTC.

V is TRBV7-2 and J is TRBJ2-1, with 8 positions matching TRBD2. J was trimmed by 8 bases and V by 4 bases; bases with no gene match: 7. Germline CDR1 reads SGHTA; CDR2 reads FQGNSA. The CDR3 consists of 14 residues. The CDR3 spells CASSWTGTSDEQFF. The CDR3, as DNA: TGTGCCAGCAGCTGGACGGGGACTAGTGATGAGCAGTTCTTC.

CDR3 amino acids: CASSPAPGTTEGAQYF. The CDR3 DNA is TGTGCCAGCAGCCCGGCACCCGGGACAACAGAAGGGGCCCAGTACTTC. The rearrangement uses TRBV5-5 and TRBJ2-5, with D possibly TRBD1 on 6 matching bases. The CDR3 loop spans 16 amino acids. CDR1 SGHKS and CDR2 YYEKEE come from the germline V gene (reference sequence). V was shortened by 4 bases and J by 9 bases, with 25 bases between the two germline ends.

The CDR3 DNA sequence: TGTGCCACTCTCCCCGGTCCGGGGCTAGGAGAGACCCAGTACTTC. Amino acids: CATLPGPGLGETQYF. This chain uses TRBV6-2 or TRBV6-3 with TRBJ2-5; D possibly uses TRBD1 or TRBD2 (5 bases each). Per the germline V gene, CDR1 is MNHEY and CDR2 is SVGEGT. The CDR3 runs 15 residues. Trimming left V 10 bases short and J 4 bases short, with 22 bases between.

In its sample, this clonotype was seen a few times. Sequence at one end of the junction differs from germline and may be a read error. The chain couples TRBV6-4 to TRBJ2-7; 7 bases are a match to TRBD1. The CDR3 totals 12 residues. In germline, CDR1 is MRHNA, CDR2 SNTAGT. This CDR3 reads CASSDWTGRANF. Here the CDR3 DNA reads TGTGCCAGCAGTGACTGGACAGGAAGAGCAAACTTC.

This clonotype has just a few counts. The chain joins TRBV20-1 to TRBJ2-5; D is uncertain. CDR3 length equals 13 residues. Trimming pared 3 bases from V and 4 bases from J, leaving 12 bases between. Germline V gene data show CDR1 as DFQATT and CDR2 as SNEGSKA (reference sequence). The CDR3 sequence is CSARVAPRETQYF. The CDR3 DNA reads as TGCAGTGCTAGGGTAGCCCCACGAGAGACCCAGTACTTC.

This clonotype was seen more than once but under ten times. The CDR3 DNA reads as TGTGCCAGCAGCTTATCGCAGGGATTCACTGAAGCTTTCTTT. Translated, it gives CASSLSQGFTEAFF. The V gene is TRBV7-3, the J gene TRBJ1-1, with a possible D match to TRBD1 (5 bases). Germline V gene data show CDR1 as SGHTA and CDR2 as FQGTGA. With 2 bases removed from V and 4 bases from J, the gap between germline ends came to 11 bases. CDR3 length: 14 residues. The full variable domain, completed using reference TRBV7-3 and TRBJ1-1, is GAGVSQTPSNKVTEKGKYVELRCDPISGHTALYWYRQSLGQGPEFLIYFQGTGAADDSGLPNDRFFAVRPEGSVSTLKIQRTERGDSAVYLCASSLSQGFTEAFFGQGTRLTVV.

This clonotype was seen once. Here the CDR3 DNA reads TGTGCCAGCAGCTTGGGAGGACAGATACACTACAATGAGCAGTTCTTC. As protein: CASSLGGQIHYNEQFF. The J gene is TRBJ2-1, the V gene TRBV5-4; D possibly corresponds to TRBD1 (6 bases). Deletions cut 0 bases from V and 3 bases from J, with 13 bases between. CDR1 SGHNT and CDR2 YYREEE come from the germline V gene (reference sequence). CDR3 size: 16 residues.

The rearrangement uses TRBV6-5 and TRBJ2-7, with 7 bases aligning to TRBD1. The V gene's germline CDR1 is MNHEY and CDR2 SVGAGI. This CDR3 contains 13 residues. Unmatched junction bases numbered 2, after V lost 2 bases and J lost 4 bases. The CDR3: CASSYLTGYEQYF. The CDR3 DNA sequence: TGTGCCAGCAGTTACCTGACAGGGTACGAGCAGTACTTC.

The table lists this clonotype with a few counts. V and J are TRBV12-3 or TRBV12-4 and TRBJ2-3; 7 bases fit TRBD2. The CDR3 contains 17 residues. The trim removed 2 bases at V and 3 bases at J, leaving 11 bases unmatched. CDR3 in DNA: TGTGCCAGCAGTTTATTGCGGGAGACACTGGAGACAGATACGCAGTATTTT. This sequence encodes CASSLLRETLETDTQYF.

The V gene is TRBV10-3, the J gene TRBJ2-3; no reliable D call. The length of the CDR3 is 11 residues. Trimming took 6 bases from V and 2 from J, leaving 3 bases between them. Germline values: CDR1 ENHRY, CDR2 SYGVKD. The CDR3 DNA is TGTGCCATCAGGAACACAGATACGCAGTATTTT. Translating gives CAIRNTDTQYF.

The chain recombines TRBV30 with TRBJ1-5; no firm D call. Germline V gives CDR1 GTSNPN, CDR2 SVGIG (reference sequence). The V end was cut by 0 bases, the J end by 2 bases, with 11 bases between. The CDR3 is 15 residues long. CDR3: CAWSVGAVGNQPQHF. CDR3 nucleotides: TGTGCCTGGAGTGTGGGAGCGGTCGGCAATCAGCCCCAGCATTTT.

This clonotype was seen a few times. This chain connects TRBV12-3 or TRBV12-4 to TRBJ1-2; D call uncertain. Trimming pared 8 bases from V and 5 bases from J, leaving 21 bases between. CDR3 length: 15 amino acids. This CDR3 is CASSEGLRTVYGYTF. CDR3 DNA: TGTGCCAGCTCAGAAGGACTCAGAACCGTATATGGCTACACCTTC.

The gene calls are TRBV5-1 and TRBJ2-7; possibly TRBD1 for D (7 bases). The CDR3 loop spans 13 amino acids. CDR1 is SGHRS, CDR2 YFSETQ, per germline. Trimming removed 2 bases from V and 3 bases from J, with 9 bases in between. CDR3 sequence reads: CASSFQGGYEQYF. As DNA, the CDR3 is TGCGCCAGCAGCTTTCAGGGGGGCTACGAGCAGTACTTC.

The V and J genes are TRBV12-3 or TRBV12-4 and TRBJ2-7; the D call may be TRBD1 or TRBD2 (5 bases each). The CDR3 is 14 amino acids. Trimming removed 5 bases at V and 1 base at J, with 12 bases between. In nucleotides, the CDR3 is TGTGCCAGCAGTACGGGGACGGTTTCCTACGAGCAGTACTTC. It is translated as CASSTGTVSYEQYF.

A few counts support this clonotype. The chain combines TRBV7-2 with TRBJ2-1; D not resolved. The CDR3 spans 14 residues. CDR1 is SGHTA and CDR2 is FQGNSA in the germline V gene. The ends were cut back, 8 bases at V and 3 bases at J, with 14 bases in the middle. The CDR3 loop is CASGGTGGYNEQFF. The CDR3 nucleotides read TGTGCCAGCGGTGGCACGGGTGGCTACAATGAGCAGTTCTTC. Filled out from reference TRBV7-2 and TRBJ2-1, the complete variable domain reads GAGVSQSPSNKVTEKGKDVELRCDPISGHTALYWYRQSLGQGLEFLIYFQGNSAPDKSGLPSDRFSAERTGGSVSTLTIQRTQQEDSAVYLCASGGTGGYNEQFFGPGTRLTVL.

V is TRBV20-1 and J is TRBJ1-1; D is possibly TRBD1 (6 bases). Trimming cost V 6 bases and J 4 bases, with 21 bases left between them. The CDR3 runs to 15 residues. Germline V gene sequence: CDR1 DFQATT, CDR2 SNEGSKA (reference sequence). CDR3 DNA: TGCAGTGCCCGTGTGCCCTCAGGGGCGGGCACTGAAGCTTTCTTT. It yields the protein CSARVPSGAGTEAFF.

This sequence joins TRBV12-3 or TRBV12-4 and TRBJ2-3; D may be TRBD2 (5 bases). The CDR3 is 13 amino acids. V was trimmed by 6 bases and J by 1 base, leaving 8 bases between them. The CDR3 protein is CASRSGGTDTQYF. The CDR3 DNA follows: TGTGCCAGCAGATCCGGGGGCACAGATACGCAGTATTTT.

The rearrangement links TRBV20-1 to TRBJ2-5, with 10 positions matching TRBD2. The CDR3 loop spans 15 amino acids. V lost 6 bases and J lost 3; bases outside the gene matches: 10. The germline CDR1 and CDR2 sequences are DFQATT and SNEGSKA (reference sequence). CDR3 sequence (DNA): TGCAGTGCGGGGATAGCTAGCGGGAGTAAAGAGACCCAGTACTTC. Protein: CSAGIASGSKETQYF.

The chain employs TRBV10-3 and TRBJ2-7, with a possible D match to TRBD2 (5 bases). Trimming took 6 bases from V and 4 from J, leaving 13 bases between them. Germline lookup yields CDR1 ENHRY and CDR2 SYGVKD. The CDR3 runs to 13 residues. CDR3 sequence (DNA): TGTGCCATCAGCGAGGGTCCAGGATACGAGCAGTACTTC. Translating it yields CAISEGPGYEQYF.

The CDR3 protein is CSAQDRVQFF. The CDR3 DNA sequence: TGCAGTGCTCAGGACCGTGTGCAGTTCTTC. The V and J genes are TRBV20-1 and TRBJ2-1; D remains unclear. This CDR3 spans 10 amino acids. Germline CDR1 is DFQATT and CDR2 is SNEGSKA (reference sequence). Trimming left V 5 bases short and J 12 bases short, with 11 bases between.

The chain couples TRBV5-1 to TRBJ2-1, with 7 bases identical to TRBD1. Germline V gene data show CDR1 as SGHRS and CDR2 as YFSETQ. Losses at the gene ends were 7 bases for V and 5 bases for J; bases not matched to a gene: 9. The CDR3 is 14 residues long. The CDR3 nucleotides are TGCGCCAGCGGCACAGACGGACAGGACAATGAGCAGTTCTTC. Translated, it gives CASGTDGQDNEQFF.

The CDR3 loop is CASSFDRGGNEKLFF. CDR3 nucleotide sequence: TGTGCCAGCAGCTTCGACAGGGGAGGAAATGAAAAACTGTTTTTT. The gene calls are TRBV7-2 and TRBJ1-4; 8 bases align to TRBD1. CDR1 and CDR2 from the germline V gene are SGHTA and FQGNSA. The J segment lost 5 bases and the V segment lost 3 bases, leaving 5 bases of the junction unmatched. The CDR3 is 15 residues long.